This TCR beta chain is drawn from a study of T cells in Graves' hyperthyroidism and ophthalmopathy. Study observations and caveats: Among clonotypes expanded in thyroid above 0.001, most were also found in blood.

This clonotype has a count of ten or more. Its antigen is unknown. Amplified regions were TCR beta CDR3 sequences from RNA transcripts. An initial round of RT-PCR targeting the TCR CDR3 relied on the HTBI primer set. TCRdb analysed the multiplex PCR reads with MiXCR anew, one entry per CDR3 protein. The data show approximately 600,000 distinct CDR3 sequences, with around 20% seen just once and under 35% held by the top ten. Losses at the gene ends were 6 bases for V and 1 base for J; bases not matched to a gene: 7. The CDR3 spans 15 residues. The gene calls are TRBV12-3 or TRBV12-4 and TRBJ2-3; the match to TRBD1 covers 7 bases. The sequenced sample was blood. The receptor's source is a man aged 30-40 years with Graves' ophthalmopathy. The CDR3 nucleotides are TGTGCCAGCAGGCCTGGGGACAGAGGCACAGATACGCAGTATTTT. Its protein product is CASRPGDRGTDTQYF.